Listed here is a single TCR delta chain. It has no known antigen specificity. No base qualities exist here, and no much larger clone lies one base off it. This sample is drawn from a study of fetal and pediatric gammadelta thymocytes (dated by TCRdb to between 2022 and 2023). Context from the whole study: To strengthen a single-cell study of gammadelta thymocyte development, the researchers used bulk gammadelta thymocyte repertoires that mixed previously published data with newly generated, unpublished data. The bulk gammadelta thymocyte repertoire set covered approximately ten subjects in total, 3 fetal thymus donors and 7 pediatric thymus donors. Previously published data (refs 27,28) and unpublished data were combined in the bulk gammadelta thymocyte repertoires. Bulk TCR repertoire data were added to increase subject numbers and strengthen the CDR3 publicity analysis. Paper-wide results and their limitations: Compared with post-natal repertoires, fetal gammadelta thymocyte repertoires had previously been reported to be enriched for TRDV2, TRGV8 and TRGV9 usage, low N additions and public CDR3s.

Counted from cysteine to phenylalanine, this CDR3 has 18 amino acids. Only the CDR3 DNA is retained, 54 bases long and in frame from the first base. According to the germline V gene, CDR1 reads TSWWSYY and CDR2 reads QGS. V trim: 7 bases; J trim: 6 bases; unmatched bases: 23. For staining, thymocytes received Zombie NIR viability dye along with antibodies against CD3 (UCHT1), TCRgammadelta (11F2), TCRVgamma9 (IMMU360) and TCRVdelta2 (IMMU389). Bulk TRD and TRG CDR3 repertoires were produced separately from sorted Vgamma9Vdelta2 and nonVgamma9Vdelta2 gammadelta thymocytes taken from human fetal and pediatric thymuses. Pediatric thymus tissue was obtained in Belgium from children undergoing cardiac surgery. The ages of the pediatric thymus donors in the study ranged between roughly 1 and 11 years. Thymic cell suspensions were prepared from fetal and post-natal thymuses as described previously. NonVgamma9Vdelta2 thymocytes were sorted as CD3+ gammadeltaTCR+ cells that did not have the Vgamma9+Vdelta2+ phenotype. Cell sorting was done on a FACS Aria III cell sorter (BD Biosciences).

TCRdb lists the instrument as Illumina MiSeq. Concerning the study's data processing: For publicity analysis, the Vgamma9Vdelta2 and nonVgamma9Vdelta2 bulk CDR3 files were merged for each subject into one combined repertoire per subject. CDR3 publicity was given a score from 0 to 19 by checking each amino acid sequence across 9 single-cell datasets and about 10 bulk repertoires with base R and dplyr. TCRdb recomputed clones from the public reads with CATT; identical DNA rows were then combined. In this record, the V and J calls reflect TCRdb's handling and not the investigators' own analysis. In this sample the table shows about 2,000 delta-chain clones, roughly 23% of which occur a single time. The ten top clones hold 4.3% of the sample.

This clonotype was obtained from a child who underwent cardiac surgery and was recorded as healthy. Source material: non-Vgamma9Vdelta2 gamma-delta T cells from the thymus. This specimen's cell subset or site label, interpreted: CD3+gammadeltaTCR+ thymocytes not co-expressing Vgamma9 and Vdelta2. This sequence uses TRDV1 and TRDJ1, with TRDD3 identical over 7 junction bases. This receptor has the CDR3 CALVPFCVLGSTSHKLIF. The bases are TGTGCTCTTGTACCCTTTTGCGTACTGGGGTCAACATCCCATAAACTCATCTTT.